This T cell receptor beta chain appears in the sequencing data of a study of immune evolution from preneoplasia to lung adenocarcinoma. Profiling relied on immunoSEQ multiplex PCR, and the TCRdb table lists in-frame clones only, not all of them. This sample yields under 3,000 clones, of which roughly 40% are seen a single time; 19% belongs to the top ten. CDR1 is WNHNN, CDR2 SYGVQD, per germline (reference sequence). This CDR3 region has 16 residues. The V gene end was trimmed by 6 bases and the J gene end by 3 bases; junction bases not matched to a gene: 9. Patients had resection in Japan or China between about 2014 and 2018. H&E slides confirmed each diagnosis, reviewed by two pathologists independently. This clone is labeled large.

This sequence joins TRBV10-1 and TRBJ2-1, with TRBD2 identical over 9 bases. The sequenced sample consisted of FFPE adjacent normal lung tissue. The sequence came from a person aged 60 to 80 with lung adenocarcinoma. The CDR3 sequence: CASSDRGTSNYNEQFF. CDR3 coding DNA: TGCGCCAGCAGCGACCGCGGGACTAGCAACTACAATGAGCAGTTCTTC.